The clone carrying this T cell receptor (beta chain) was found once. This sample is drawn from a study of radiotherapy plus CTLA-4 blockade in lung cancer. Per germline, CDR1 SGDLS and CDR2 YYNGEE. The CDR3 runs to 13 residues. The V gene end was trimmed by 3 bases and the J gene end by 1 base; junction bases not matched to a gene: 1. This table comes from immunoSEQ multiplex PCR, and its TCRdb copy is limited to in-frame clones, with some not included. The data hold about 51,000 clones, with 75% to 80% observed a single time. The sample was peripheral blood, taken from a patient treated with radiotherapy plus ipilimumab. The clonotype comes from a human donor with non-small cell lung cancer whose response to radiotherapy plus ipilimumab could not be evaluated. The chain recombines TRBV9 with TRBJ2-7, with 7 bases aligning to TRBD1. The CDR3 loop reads CASSGGQSYEQYF. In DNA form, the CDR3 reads TGTGCCAGCAGCGGGGGACAGTCCTACGAGCAGTACTTC.